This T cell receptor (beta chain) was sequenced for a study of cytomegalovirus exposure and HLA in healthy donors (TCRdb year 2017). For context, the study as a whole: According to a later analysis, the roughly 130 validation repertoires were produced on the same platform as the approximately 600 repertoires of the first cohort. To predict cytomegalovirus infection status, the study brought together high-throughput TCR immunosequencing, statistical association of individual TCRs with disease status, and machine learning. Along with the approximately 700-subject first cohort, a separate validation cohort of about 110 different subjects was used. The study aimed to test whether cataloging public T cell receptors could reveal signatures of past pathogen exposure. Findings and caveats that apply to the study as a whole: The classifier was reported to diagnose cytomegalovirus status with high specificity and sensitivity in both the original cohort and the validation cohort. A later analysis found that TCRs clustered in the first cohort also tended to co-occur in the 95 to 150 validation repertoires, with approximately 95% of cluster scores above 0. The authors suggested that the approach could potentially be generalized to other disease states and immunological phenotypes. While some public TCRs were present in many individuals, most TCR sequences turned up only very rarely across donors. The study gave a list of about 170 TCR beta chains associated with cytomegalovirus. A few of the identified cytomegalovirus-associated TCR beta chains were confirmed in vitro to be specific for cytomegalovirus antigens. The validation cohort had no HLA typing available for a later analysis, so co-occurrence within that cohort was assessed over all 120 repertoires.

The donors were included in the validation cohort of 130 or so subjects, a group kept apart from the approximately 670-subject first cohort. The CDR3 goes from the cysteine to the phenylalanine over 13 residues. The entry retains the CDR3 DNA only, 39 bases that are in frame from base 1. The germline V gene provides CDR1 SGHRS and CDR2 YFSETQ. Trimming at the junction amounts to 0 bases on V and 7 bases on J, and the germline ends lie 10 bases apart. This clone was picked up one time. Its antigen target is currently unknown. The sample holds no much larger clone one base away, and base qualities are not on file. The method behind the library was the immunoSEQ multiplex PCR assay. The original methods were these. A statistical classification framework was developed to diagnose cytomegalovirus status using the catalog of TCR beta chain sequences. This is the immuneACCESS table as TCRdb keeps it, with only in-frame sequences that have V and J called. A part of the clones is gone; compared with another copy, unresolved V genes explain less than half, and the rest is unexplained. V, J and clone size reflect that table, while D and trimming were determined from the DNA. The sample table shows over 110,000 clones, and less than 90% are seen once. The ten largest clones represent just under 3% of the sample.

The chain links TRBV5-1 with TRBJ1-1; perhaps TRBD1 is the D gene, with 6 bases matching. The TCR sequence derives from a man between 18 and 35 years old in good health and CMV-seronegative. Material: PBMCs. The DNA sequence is TGCGCCAGCAGCTTGGGGACAGAGGTTGAAGCTTTCTTT. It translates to CASSLGTEVEAFF.